These T cell receptor beta chains were read from a single sample in a study of PD-L1 blockade in urothelial cancer. The data were produced by immunoSEQ multiplex PCR, yet TCRdb's version contains in-frame clones alone and is incomplete. Of around 63,000 clones listed, about four fifths are singletons. Sequenced material: PBMCs, taken around atezolizumab (anti-PD-L1) treatment. The receptors derive from a man aged 70-80 years with urothelial cancer. Both conserved end residues are part of each CDR3. A D gene is named only where the DNA matches it firmly. Size is omitted from some rows. Given values are once, few, many or a class for expanded clones.

V gene: TRBV6-1
clone size: .
J gene: TRBJ2-7
D gene: .
CDR3 DNA: TGTGCCAGCACCTTCCAGGGGGGAATCTCCTACGAGCAGTACTTC
CDR3 protein: CASTFQGGISYEQYF

V gene: TRBV6-5
clone size: .
J gene: TRBJ2-2
D gene: .
CDR3 DNA: TGTGCCAGCAGTTACTCTGACAGGACGGGCACCGGGGAGCTGTTTTTT
CDR3 protein: CASSYSDRTGTGELFF

V gene: TRBV18
clone size: once
J gene: TRBJ1-4
D gene: .
CDR3 DNA: TGTGCCAGCTCACTGACAGAGGAGAATGAAAAACTGTTTTTT
CDR3 protein: CASSLTEENEKLFF

V gene: TRBV6-1
clone size: .
J gene: TRBJ2-3
D gene: .
CDR3 DNA: TGTGCCAGCATTTCGGCGGGGACTAGCACAGATACGCAGTATTTT
CDR3 protein: CASISAGTSTDTQYF

V gene: TRBV19
clone size: .
J gene: TRBJ2-7
D gene: .
CDR3 DNA: TGTGCCAGTAGTTCAGGGAATTTCTACGAGCAGTACTTC
CDR3 protein: CASSSGNFYEQYF

V gene: TRBV18
clone size: .
J gene: TRBJ1-2
D gene: .
CDR3 DNA: TGTGCCAGCTCACTACAGCCCGATTATGGCTACACCTTC
CDR3 protein: CASSLQPDYGYTF

V gene: TRBV5-1
clone size: .
J gene: TRBJ2-7
D gene: TRBD1
CDR3 DNA: TGCGCCAGCAGCTTGGACAGGGGCTCCTACGAGCAGTACTTC
CDR3 protein: CASSLDRGSYEQYF

V gene: TRBV4-1
clone size: .
J gene: TRBJ2-5
D gene: TRBD2
CDR3 DNA: TGCGCCAGCAGCCAAGAAGGGGCCCGGTGGACTAGCGGGACTGGGGAGACCCAGTACTTC
CDR3 protein: CASSQEGARWTSGTGETQYF

V gene: TRBV10-3
clone size: .
J gene: TRBJ1-5
D gene: .
CDR3 DNA: TGTGCCATACAGGGAGTTGGCCAGCCCCAGCATTTT
CDR3 protein: CAIQGVGQPQHF

V gene: TRBV4-2
clone size: .
J gene: TRBJ1-2
D gene: TRBD1
CDR3 DNA: TGTGCCAGCAGCCCGCGCGACAGGGTGGGAGGCTACACCTTC
CDR3 protein: CASSPRDRVGGYTF

V gene: TRBV7-3
clone size: .
J gene: TRBJ2-1
D gene: .
CDR3 DNA: TGTGTCAGCAGCTCGGACTACCAGGGTGAGCAGTTCTTC
CDR3 protein: CVSSSDYQGEQFF

V gene: TRBV5-1
clone size: .
J gene: TRBJ2-7
D gene: .
CDR3 DNA: TGCGCCAGCAGCTTGGAGGGGGAGCAGTACTTC
CDR3 protein: CASSLEGEQYF

V gene: TRBV15
clone size: .
J gene: TRBJ1-1
D gene: .
CDR3 DNA: TGTGCCACCAGCTGGTCCCGAGGATCTAATGAAGCTTTCTTT
CDR3 protein: CATSWSRGSNEAFF

V gene: TRBV30
clone size: .
J gene: TRBJ2-7
D gene: .
CDR3 DNA: TGTGCCTGGGAAATGGGGGGGCGTGCCTACGAGCAGTACTTC
CDR3 protein: CAWEMGGRAYEQYF

V gene: TRBV19
clone size: .
J gene: TRBJ2-2
D gene: .
CDR3 DNA: TGTGCCAGTAGTATAGGAGGGAACACACCGACCGGGGAGCTGTTTTTT
CDR3 protein: CASSIGGNTPTGELFF

V gene: TRBV7-9
clone size: .
J gene: TRBJ2-7
D gene: .
CDR3 DNA: TGTGCCAGCAGCTTGGAAGGTACATCAGGTTCGGAGCAGTACTTC
CDR3 protein: CASSLEGTSGSEQYF

V gene: TRBV15
clone size: .
J gene: TRBJ1-1
D gene: .
CDR3 DNA: TGTGCCACCAGCAGGGGGAGGGCCATGAACACTGAAGCTTTCTTT
CDR3 protein: CATSRGRAMNTEAFF

V gene: TRBV7-8
clone size: .
J gene: TRBJ2-3
D gene: .
CDR3 DNA: TGTGCCAGCAGCTTTAGCGGCGCTAGCACAGATACGCAGTATTTT
CDR3 protein: CASSFSGASTDTQYF

V gene: TRBV7-2
clone size: .
J gene: TRBJ2-4
D gene: TRBD1
CDR3 DNA: TGTGCCAGCAGCTCAAGGGGGCGGTCCAAAAACATTCAGTACTTC
CDR3 protein: CASSSRGRSKNIQYF

V gene: TRBV5-4
clone size: .
J gene: TRBJ2-2
D gene: .
CDR3 DNA: TGTGCCAGCAGCTTGGGGACAGCGAACACCGGGGAGCTGTTTTTT
CDR3 protein: CASSLGTANTGELFF

V gene: TRBV2
clone size: .
J gene: TRBJ2-7
D gene: TRBD1
CDR3 DNA: TGTGCCAGCAAGACAGGGGGGGGAGTCTACGAGCAGTACTTC
CDR3 protein: CASKTGGGVYEQYF

V gene: TRBV18
clone size: .
J gene: TRBJ2-6
D gene: .
CDR3 DNA: TGTGCCAGCTCACCAGGGGCCGGGGCCAACGTCCTGACTTTC
CDR3 protein: CASSPGAGANVLTF

V gene: TRBV5-6
clone size: few
J gene: TRBJ1-6
D gene: TRBD1
CDR3 DNA: TGTGCCAGCAGCCCGGGACAGGGGATTGGTTCACCCCTCCACTTT
CDR3 protein: CASSPGQGIGSPLHF

V gene: TRBV6-6
clone size: .
J gene: TRBJ1-2
D gene: TRBD1
CDR3 DNA: TGTGCCAGCACCCTCGAGAGCAGGGGGCTTAACTATGGCTACACCTTC
CDR3 protein: CASTLESRGLNYGYTF